The rows below give T cell receptor beta chains drawn from one sample of a study of cytomegalovirus exposure and HLA in healthy donors. Data came from immunoSEQ multiplex PCR; TCRdb stores just in-frame clones and leaves some out. This repertoire comprises about 58,000 clones; its ten largest clones make up less than 2.5%. Sequencing was performed on PBMCs. The receptors derive from a woman younger than 35 in good health and CMV-seronegative. The conserved cysteine and the conserved F or W are not part of the CDR3 here.

>TRBV9|10|TRBJ2-1
ASSVAWGGQF
>TRBV7-3|13|TRBJ2-1
ASSFSPSGRNEQF
>TRBV28|14|TRBJ1-5
ASSLLRLNSNQPQH
>TRBV28|14|TRBJ1-4
ASLQGQFLTNEKLF
>TRBV5-1|12|TRBJ2-1
ASSLGTGYNEQF
>TRBV5-1|13|TRBJ1-5
ASTVSGGPYQPQH
>TRBV2|10|TRBJ1-4
AAGPTNEKLF
>TRBV7-8|13|TRBJ2-7
ASSLVAREGYEQY
>TRBV7-3|14|TRBJ2-1
ASSPSWRGSYNEQF
>TRBV19|12|TRBJ1-2
ASSIVKESYGYT
>TRBV6-1|12|TRBJ2-3
ASSVGQGADTQY
>TRBV27|13|TRBJ2-3
ASSPRLAGADTQY
>TRBV5-6|12|TRBJ1-3
ASSLGQSGNTIY
>TRBV9|12|TRBJ2-5
ASSVRSGSETQY
>TRBV19|14|TRBJ2-1
ASSIGTGGFGDEQF
>TRBV6-6|12|TRBJ2-1
ASSYGAGGNEQF